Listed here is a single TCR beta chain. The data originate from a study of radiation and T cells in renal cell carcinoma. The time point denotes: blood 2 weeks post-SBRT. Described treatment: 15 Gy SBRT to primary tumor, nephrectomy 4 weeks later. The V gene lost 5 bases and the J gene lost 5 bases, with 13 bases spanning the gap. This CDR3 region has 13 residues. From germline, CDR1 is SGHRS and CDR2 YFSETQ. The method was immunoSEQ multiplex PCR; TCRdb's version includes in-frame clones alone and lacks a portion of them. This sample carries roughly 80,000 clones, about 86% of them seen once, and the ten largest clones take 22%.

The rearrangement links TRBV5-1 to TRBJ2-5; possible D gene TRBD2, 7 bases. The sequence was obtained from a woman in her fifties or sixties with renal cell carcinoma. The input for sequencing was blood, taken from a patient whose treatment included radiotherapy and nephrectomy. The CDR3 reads CASSRGGEETQYF. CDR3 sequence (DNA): TGCGCCAGCAGTAGGGGGGGCGAGGAGACCCAGTACTTC.